Presented here are 10 T cell receptor beta chains from one specimen sequenced in a study of T cell clonality in common variable immunodeficiency. Study outcomes and limitations: Fewer deletions and N-nucleotide insertions were reportedly seen in common variable immunodeficiency TCR beta sequences.

Libraries were prepared by immunoSEQ multiplex PCR; TCRdb keeps only in-frame clonotypes and omits some of them. Listed for the sample are roughly 17,000 clones, none seen a single time. Their antigens remain unidentified. Sequencing was performed on peripheral blood mononuclear cells. Receptor source: a human donor with common variable immunodeficiency.

This clone was observed at least ten times. The read ends 3 residues before the CDR3 terminus; that terminus is restored from the germline J gene. The chain links TRBV12-3 or TRBV12-4 to TRBJ2-3; 8 positions agree with TRBD1. J was trimmed by 2 bases and V by 6 bases; bases with no gene match: 7. CDR3 length: 15 amino acids. CDR3 DNA (partial): TGTGCCAGCAGGGGACAGGCAATTTCCACAGATACG. The encoded protein is CASRGQAISTDT. The entire CDR3 is CASRGQAISTDTQYF.

This clone was observed a few times. The read gets to within 3 residues of the CDR3 end, and the germline J gene fills in the rest. The chain is built from TRBV7-2 and TRBJ2-3, with D perhaps TRBD2 (6 bases). Germline lookup yields CDR1 SGHTA and CDR2 FQGNSA. V lost 6 bases and J 1 base, leaving 11 bases between the germline ends. The CDR3 length is 14 residues. The sequenced CDR3 bases are TGTGCCAGCAGTCCATCTAGCGGCACAGATACG. Residues: CASSPSSGTDT. The CDR3 in full is CASSPSSGTDTQYF.

This clone is labeled as medium-sized (0.01 to 0.1%). From the germline J gene comes the end of the CDR3, since the read stops 3 residues before it. V gene TRBV30 combines with J gene TRBJ2-6, with a weak D call TRBD2 (6 bases). The germline gives CDR1 GTSNPN, CDR2 SVGIG (reference sequence). V was pared by 4 bases and J by 3 bases, with 16 bases between. This CDR3 has 16 amino acids. The chain's CDR3 is CAWTLGGGFGANVLTF. CDR3 DNA (partial): TGTGCCTGGACTTTAGGTGGGGGGTTTGGGGCCAACGTC.

This clone showed up just a few times. The read ends 3 residues shy of where the CDR3 ends; the end is completed using the germline J gene. The gene calls are TRBV7-9 and TRBJ2-3; perhaps TRBD2 as D (6 bases). The CDR3 length is 15 residues. Germline CDR1 SEHNR, CDR2 FQNEAQ (reference sequence). Deletions cut 5 bases from V and 0 bases from J, with 12 bases between. The CDR3 bases that were read are TGTGCCAGCAGCCAGGGACTCGCCAGCACAGATACG. Protein: CASSQGLASTDT. The entire CDR3 reads CASSQGLASTDTQYF.

As regards this clone: Read data end 3 residues before the CDR3 end; the end is taken from the germline J gene. This sequence joins TRBV30 and TRBJ2-7, with 7 bases lining up with TRBD1. The CDR3 is 14 residues long. Looked up from germline, CDR1 is GTSNPN and CDR2 is SVGIG (reference sequence). V was pared by 0 bases and J by 2 bases, with 4 bases of the junction left unmatched. The CDR3 DNA, read in part, is TGTGCCTGGAGTGTACAGCAGGGGGCCTACGAG. Its translation: CAWSVQQGAYE. The full CDR3 protein is CAWSVQQGAYEQYF.

The table lists this clone with a few counts. The read ends 3 residues before the CDR3 terminus; that terminus is restored from the germline J gene. The rearrangement uses TRBV18 and TRBJ1-6, with no clear D. The germline CDR1 and CDR2 sequences are KGHSH and LQKENI. With 3 bases removed from V and 0 bases from J, the gap between germline ends came to 9 bases. This CDR3 region has 16 residues. Partial CDR3 DNA: TGTGCCAGCTCACCTACGGTGAGCTCCTATAATTCACCC. This translates into CASSPTVSSYNSP. The full CDR3 is CASSPTVSSYNSPLHF.

A word on this clone: The CDR3 end falls 3 residues outside the read, so it is completed with the germline J gene. The chain employs TRBV19 and TRBJ2-7; 8 bases align to TRBD1. The germline CDR1 and CDR2 sequences are LNHDA and SQIVND (reference sequence). Trimming at V came to 1 base and at J to 6 bases, leaving 8 bases not matched to a gene. The CDR3 length is 15 residues. The CDR3 protein is CASSIGAGGGAEQYF. CDR3 DNA (partial): TGTGCCAGTAGTATAGGGGCAGGGGGCGGCGCCGAG.

A word on this clone: Read sequence stops 3 residues before the CDR3 end, and the germline J gene provides the missing end. V gene TRBV6-2 or TRBV6-3 combines with J gene TRBJ2-3; 11 bases are shared with TRBD2. Germline loops: CDR1 MNHEY, CDR2 SVGEGT. Unmatched junction bases numbered 3, after V lost 2 bases and J lost 2 bases. The CDR3 spans 16 residues. Partial CDR3 DNA: TGTGCCAGCAGTTACGCTAGCGGGGGGAACACAGATACG. Translating gives CASSYASGGNTDT. The CDR3 in full is CASSYASGGNTDTQYF.

This clone was counted a few times. The read stops 3 residues short of the end of the CDR3; the missing end is completed from the germline J gene. V is TRBV7-9 and J is TRBJ2-5; D may be TRBD1 (6 bases). This CDR3 has 15 amino acids. The V end lost 5 bases, the J end lost 4 bases, and 17 bases lay between the germline ends. CDR1 and CDR2 from the germline V gene are SEHNR and FQNEAQ (reference sequence). The CDR3: CASSQQGGFIETQYF. The DNA read from the CDR3 is TGTGCCAGCAGCCAACAGGGCGGCTTTATAGAGACC.

This clone was seen repeatedly, ten times or more. The sequence runs out 3 residues before the end of the CDR3; the remainder is reconstructed from the germline J gene. The chain is built from TRBV18 and TRBJ2-7; 12 bases line up with TRBD2. Per the germline V gene, CDR1 is KGHSH and CDR2 is LQKENI. The trim removed 5 bases at V and 0 bases at J, leaving 2 bases unmatched. The CDR3 runs to 15 residues. This chain's CDR3 is CASSSTSGGSYEQYF. The covered CDR3 bases are TGTGCCAGCTCATCGACTAGCGGGGGCTCCTACGAG.